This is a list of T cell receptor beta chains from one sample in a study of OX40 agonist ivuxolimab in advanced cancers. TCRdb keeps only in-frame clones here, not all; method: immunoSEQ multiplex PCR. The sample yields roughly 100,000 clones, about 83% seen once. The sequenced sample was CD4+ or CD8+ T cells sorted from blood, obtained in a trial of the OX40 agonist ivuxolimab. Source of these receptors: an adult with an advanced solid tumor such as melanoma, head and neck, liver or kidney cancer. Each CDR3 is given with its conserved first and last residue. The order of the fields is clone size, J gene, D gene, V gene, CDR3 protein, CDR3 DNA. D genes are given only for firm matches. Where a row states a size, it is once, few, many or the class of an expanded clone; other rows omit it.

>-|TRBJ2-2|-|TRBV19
CAPGQMNTGELFF
TGTGCCCCGGGGCAGATGAACACCGGGGAGCTGTTTTTT
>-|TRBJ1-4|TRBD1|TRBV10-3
CAISEGTGYEKLFF
TGTGCCATCAGTGAAGGGACAGGGTATGAAAAACTGTTTTTT
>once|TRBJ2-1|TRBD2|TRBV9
CASSPSRLAGWENEQFF
TGTGCCAGCAGCCCCAGCAGACTAGCGGGATGGGAAAATGAGCAGTTCTTC
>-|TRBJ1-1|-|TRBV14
CASSQVSGGRTEAFF
TGTGCCAGCAGCCAAGTATCCGGAGGCCGGACTGAAGCTTTCTTT
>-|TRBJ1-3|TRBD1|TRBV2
CASSEQGATGNTIYF
TGTGCCAGCAGTGAACAGGGGGCAACGGGAAACACCATATATTTT
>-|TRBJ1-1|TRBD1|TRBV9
CASSVGRGTGVSNTEAFF
TGTGCCAGCAGCGTAGGGAGAGGGACAGGGGTGAGTAACACTGAAGCTTTCTTT
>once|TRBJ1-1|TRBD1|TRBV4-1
CASSQEGGWNTEAFF
TGCGCCAGCAGCCAGGAAGGGGGCTGGAACACTGAAGCTTTCTTT
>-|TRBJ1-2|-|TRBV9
CASSVVDGGYTF
TGTGCCAGCAGCGTAGTCGATGGCGGCTACACCTTC
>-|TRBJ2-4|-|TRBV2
CASSPLGDIAKNIQYF
TGTGCCAGCAGTCCCCTTGGGGACATAGCCAAAAACATTCAGTACTTC
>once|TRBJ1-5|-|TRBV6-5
CASRPQVPNQPQHF
TGTGCCAGCAGACCACAGGTGCCCAATCAGCCCCAGCATTTT
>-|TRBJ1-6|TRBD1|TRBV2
CARRGVDRGSNSPLHF
TGTGCCAGAAGAGGGGTGGACAGGGGGTCAAACTCACCCCTCCACTTT
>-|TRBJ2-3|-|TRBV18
CASSPDQTRDTQYF
TGTGCCAGCTCACCAGACCAGACGAGAGATACGCAGTATTTT
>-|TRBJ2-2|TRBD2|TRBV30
CAWRVFGGKNTGELFF
TGTGCCTGGAGGGTCTTCGGGGGGAAGAACACCGGGGAGCTGTTTTTT
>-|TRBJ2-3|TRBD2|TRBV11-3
CASRGGTDTQYF
TGTGCCAGCAGGGGGGGGACAGATACGCAGTATTTT
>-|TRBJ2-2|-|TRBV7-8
CASSLARANTGELFF
TGTGCCAGCAGCTTAGCCAGGGCCAACACCGGGGAGCTGTTTTTT
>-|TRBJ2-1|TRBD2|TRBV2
CASSPSGGAEANEQFF
TGTGCCAGCAGCCCTAGCGGGGGGGCCGAGGCCAATGAGCAGTTCTTC
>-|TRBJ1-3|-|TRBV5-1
CASSEDGFVGNTIYF
TGCGCCAGCAGCGAGGACGGGTTTGTAGGAAACACCATATATTTT
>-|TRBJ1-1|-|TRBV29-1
CSVEDMRGGTEAFF
TGCAGCGTTGAAGATATGAGGGGTGGCACTGAAGCTTTCTTT
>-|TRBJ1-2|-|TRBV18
CASSRQGANYGYTF
TGTGCCAGCTCACGTCAGGGTGCCAACTATGGCTACACCTTC
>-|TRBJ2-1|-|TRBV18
CASSLPGQFWDNEQFF
TGTGCCAGCTCACTCCCGGGACAATTCTGGGACAATGAGCAGTTCTTC
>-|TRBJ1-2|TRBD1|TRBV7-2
CASSSFRDRANYGYTF
TGTGCCAGCAGCTCGTTTCGGGACAGAGCTAACTATGGCTACACCTTC
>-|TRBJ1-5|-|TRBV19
CASSDQGWSQPQHF
TGTGCCAGTAGTGACCAGGGATGGAGTCAGCCCCAGCATTTT
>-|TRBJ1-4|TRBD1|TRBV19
CASSTDRGRVNEKLFF
TGTGCCAGTAGTACAGACAGGGGGCGCGTAAATGAAAAACTGTTTTTT
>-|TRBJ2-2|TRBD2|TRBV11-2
CASSPRASAGGNTGELFF
TGTGCCAGCAGCCCAAGGGCTTCGGCGGGAGGTAACACCGGGGAGCTGTTTTTT
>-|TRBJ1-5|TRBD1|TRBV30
CAWSPARGGYSNQPQHF
TGTGCCTGGAGTCCCGCCAGGGGGGGCTATAGCAATCAGCCCCAGCATTTT
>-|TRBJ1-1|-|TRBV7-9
CASAGAGEAFF
TGTGCCAGTGCTGGGGCTGGTGAAGCTTTCTTT
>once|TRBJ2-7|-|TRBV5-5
CASSHPARIYEQYF
TGTGCCAGCAGTCACCCGGCTCGGATCTACGAGCAGTACTTC
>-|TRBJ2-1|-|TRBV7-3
CASSPRTDYNEQFF
TGTGCCAGCAGCCCTCGGACAGATTACAATGAGCAGTTCTTC
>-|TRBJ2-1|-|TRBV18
CASSPGPSNEQFF
TGTGCCAGCTCACCAGGCCCGAGCAATGAGCAGTTCTTC